Below are 30 T cell receptor beta chains sequenced from a single sample in a study of human T cells and chemical hapten exposure. The time point is: patch test 2, 6 weeks after DPC sensitization. Treatment reported: therapeutic diphenylcyclopropenone sensitization with weekly scalp DPC. One entry per CDR3 protein results from TCRdb running MiXCR on the RACE reads. The data show under 450,000 distinct CDR3 sequences, with around 6% seen just once and about 6% held by the top ten. The sample consisted of whole blood, taken in connection with sensitization to the hapten diphenylcyclopropenone (DPC). The receptors shown here come from a woman between 18 and 29 years old with alopecia areata. Some clones in this sample may be carry-over from other donors' samples.

This clonotype was observed a few times. The rearrangement links TRBV29-1 to TRBJ2-7; TRBD2 might be the D (5 bases). The length of the CDR3 is 15 residues. Trimming took 4 bases from V and 3 from J, leaving 19 bases between them. CDR1 is SQVTM and CDR2 is ANQGSEA in the germline V gene. The CDR3 DNA is TGCAGCGTTGGGGGTCGGGAAGAAGGGCGCTACGAGCAGTACTTC. Its translation: CSVGGREEGRYEQYF.

In the case of this clonotype: Relative to the germline gene, one junction end is altered; a read error may explain this. J is TRBJ1-5 and V is TRBV19; maybe TRBD1 (5 bases). Looked up from germline, CDR1 is LNHDA and CDR2 is SQIVND (reference sequence). The CDR3 length is 14 residues. As DNA, the CDR3 is TGTGCCAGTAGCGGACACAATAGCAATAAGCCCCAGCATTTT. Its translation is CASSGHNSNKPQHF.

The chain carries TRBV12-3 or TRBV12-4 and TRBJ1-2; the D is unclear. There are 12 residues in the CDR3. With 5 bases removed from V and 8 bases from J, the gap between germline ends came to 12 bases. The CDR3 reads CASSRGVSGYTF. The CDR3 DNA follows: TGTGCCAGCAGTCGCGGGGTGTCCGGCTACACCTTC.

The chain links TRBV6-1 to TRBJ1-2; D remains ambiguous. Trimming removed 4 bases at V and 3 bases at J, with 12 bases between. Germline loops: CDR1 MNHNS, CDR2 SASEGT. The length of the CDR3 is 14 residues. Here the CDR3 DNA reads TGTGCCAGCAGTGCAGCGGGGATTGACTATGGCTACACCTTC. It is translated as CASSAAGIDYGYTF.

There are many counts of this clonotype. V usage is TRBV7-9 and J usage is TRBJ1-1; D is perhaps TRBD1 (5 bases). The CDR3 runs to 15 residues. Germline values: CDR1 SEHNR, CDR2 FQNEAQ (reference sequence). Trimming removed 3 bases from V and 2 bases from J, with 13 bases in between. This CDR3 is CASSLAGASNTEAFF. CDR3 nucleotide sequence: TGTGCCAGCAGCTTGGCCGGGGCCAGTAACACTGAAGCTTTCTTT.

The V gene is TRBV28, the J gene TRBJ2-7; D is possibly TRBD1 or TRBD2 (5 bases each). CDR1 MDHEN and CDR2 SYDVKM come from the germline V gene. The CDR3 loop spans 16 amino acids. V was shortened by 7 bases and J by 0 bases, with 19 bases between the two germline ends. This CDR3 reads CASKGKGTESSYEQYF. The CDR3 region has the DNA TGTGCCAGCAAAGGAAAAGGGACGGAGAGCTCCTACGAGCAGTACTTC. The whole variable domain, remainder taken from reference TRBV28 and TRBJ2-7, is DVKVTQSSRYLVKRTGEKVFLECVQDMDHENMFWYRQDPGLGLRLIYFSYDVKMKEKGDIPEGYSVSREKKERFSLILESASTNQTSMYLCASKGKGTESSYEQYFGPGTRLTVT.

There are many counts of this clonotype. The V gene is TRBV20-1, the J gene TRBJ1-2; 9 positions agree with TRBD1. The CDR3 length is 14 residues. In germline, CDR1 is DFQATT, CDR2 SNEGSKA (reference sequence). Trimming took 3 bases from V and 8 from J; bases not matched to a gene: 10. CDR3 residues: CSARITGGAEGYTF. The DNA of the CDR3 is TGCAGTGCTAGGATTACAGGGGGCGCAGAGGGCTACACCTTC.

The chain joins TRBV14 to TRBJ2-3; D perhaps matches TRBD2 (7 bases). Germline CDR1 reads SGHDN; CDR2 reads FVKESK. Deletions cut 2 bases from V and 2 bases from J, with 20 bases between. The CDR3 is made up of 18 amino acids. The CDR3 nucleotides are TGTGCCAGCAGCCAACCGGAAGGTGCGGGGGCGTACACAGATACGCAGTATTTT. This gives the protein CASSQPEGAGAYTDTQYF.

The table lists this clonotype with many counts. V and J are TRBV15 and TRBJ2-2; D might be TRBD1 (6 bases). There are 13 residues in the CDR3. The germline gives CDR1 LNHNV, CDR2 YYDKDF (reference sequence). Trimming removed 8 bases from V and 5 bases from J, with 12 bases in between. In nucleotides, the CDR3 is TGTGCCACCGGGACAACAGGGACCGGGGAGCTGTTTTTT. Translating gives CATGTTGTGELFF.

This clonotype was found many times. The chain uses TRBV6-2 or TRBV6-3 and TRBJ2-2; maybe TRBD2 (6 bases). The germline CDR1 and CDR2 sequences are MNHEY and SVGEGT. The CDR3 sequence is 14 residues long. Trimming left V 2 bases short and J 6 bases short, with 10 bases between. The DNA of the CDR3 is TGTGCCAGCAGTTACGGCGGGATGGCCGGGGAGCTGTTTTTT. Translated: CASSYGGMAGELFF.

The chain combines TRBV11-1 with TRBJ2-3; D gene ambiguous. The CDR3 runs to 12 residues. Germline V lookup: CDR1 SGHAT, CDR2 FQDESV (reference sequence). Trimming shortened V by 8 bases and J by 2 bases, and 8 bases separated the two germline ends. For the CDR3, the DNA is TGTGCCAGCGCTCGGACCACAGATACGCAGTATTTT. It yields the protein CASARTTDTQYF.

This clonotype occurred a few times. This rearrangement joins TRBV27 to TRBJ1-2; 8 nucleotides match TRBD1. This CDR3 spans 13 amino acids. Germline V gene sequence: CDR1 MNHEY, CDR2 SMNVEV (reference sequence). The V and J ends lost 5 bases and 6 bases, in that order; junction bases with no gene match: 5. For the CDR3, the DNA is TGTGCCAGCAGTACCATGACAGGGGATGGCTACACCTTC. Translating it yields CASSTMTGDGYTF.

In this sample, this clonotype turned up many times. The chain employs TRBV20-1 and TRBJ1-1, with no clear D. The CDR3 has 14 residues. Germline V gene lookup returns CDR1 DFQATT and CDR2 SNEGSKA (reference sequence). V was clipped by 0 bases and J by 0 bases, with 8 bases between them. DNA of the CDR3: TGCAGTGCTAGAGAGCAGCCGTTGAACACTGAAGCTTTCTTT. It is translated as CSAREQPLNTEAFF.

This clonotype was found many times. The chain joins TRBV20-1 to TRBJ1-6; unclear D gene. V was pared by 7 bases and J by 10 bases, with 14 bases between. Germline-derived CDR1 and CDR2 are DFQATT and SNEGSKA (reference sequence). This CDR3 contains 12 residues. CDR3 DNA: TGCAGTGGAAGAGAGGGAATCTCACCCCTCCACTTT. It specifies CSGREGISPLHF.

This clonotype was observed a few times. The chain links TRBV7-8 to TRBJ2-3; 13 nucleotides agree with TRBD2. The CDR3 totals 16 residues. Germline lookup yields CDR1 SGHVS and CDR2 FQNEAQ. After removal of 5 bases from V and 4 bases from J, the junction contained 6 bases not matched to a gene. The CDR3 reads CASSPGTSGVPDTQYF. The CDR3 DNA sequence: TGTGCCAGCAGCCCAGGGACTAGCGGGGTCCCAGATACGCAGTATTTT.

The chain combines TRBV6-5 with TRBJ2-3, with D possibly TRBD2 on 6 matching bases. There are 16 residues in the CDR3. Looked up from germline, CDR1 is MNHEY and CDR2 is SVGAGI. V lost 2 bases, J lost 0 bases, and 12 bases lay in between. CDR3 amino acids: CASSYEIAASTDTQYF. CDR3 nucleotides: TGTGCCAGCAGTTACGAGATAGCGGCGAGCACAGATACGCAGTATTTT.

V is TRBV4-3 and J is TRBJ1-2; no definite D call. The CDR3 totals 15 residues. Trimming took off 0 bases at V and 4 bases at J, with 12 bases between the two ends. Germline assignment: CDR1 LGHNA and CDR2 YSLEER. The CDR3 loop is CASSQELQDPYGYTF. CDR3 sequence (DNA): TGCGCCAGCAGCCAAGAGCTCCAAGACCCCTATGGCTACACCTTC.

This clonotype was seen at least ten times. The rearrangement joins TRBV10-3 to TRBJ1-6; D is ambiguous. In germline, CDR1 is ENHRY, CDR2 SYGVKD. This CDR3 is built from 13 residues. Trimming pared 11 bases from V and 7 bases from J, leaving 15 bases between. CDR3 loop: CASAPGLNSPLHF. In DNA form, the CDR3 reads TGTGCCTCCGCGCCGGGCCTAAATTCACCCCTCCACTTT.

This clonotype was found a few times. The chain joins TRBV13 to TRBJ2-7; weak D call: TRBD2 (5 bases). The ends were cut back, 4 bases at V and 3 bases at J, with 13 bases in the middle. Germline V gene data show CDR1 as PRHDT and CDR2 as FYEKMQ (reference sequence). The CDR3 loop spans 14 amino acids. This CDR3 reads CASSSQDGGYEQYF. In nucleotides, the CDR3 is TGTGCCAGCAGCTCCCAGGACGGAGGCTACGAGCAGTACTTC.

The table lists this clonotype with many counts. The CDR3 spells CSARDPGQSTDTQYF. CDR3 coding DNA: TGCAGTGCTAGAGATCCCGGACAGAGCACAGATACGCAGTATTTT. This chain connects TRBV20-1 to TRBJ2-3, with D perhaps TRBD1 (6 bases). V was trimmed by 0 bases and J by 0 bases, leaving 10 bases between them. Germline CDR1 is DFQATT and CDR2 is SNEGSKA (reference sequence). The CDR3 is 15 residues long.

This clonotype was counted at least ten times. CDR3 amino acids: CAIRQQGARNTEAFF. CDR3 in DNA: TGTGCCATCAGGCAACAGGGGGCCAGGAACACTGAAGCTTTCTTT. The rearrangement links TRBV10-3 to TRBJ1-1; 9 bases agree with TRBD1. CDR3 length: 15 residues. The junction had 6 bases not matched to a gene; V was cut back by 6 bases and J by 1 base. CDR1 ENHRY and CDR2 SYGVKD come from the germline V gene.

This clonotype was recorded many times. This rearrangement joins TRBV9 to TRBJ1-2; D gene ambiguous. V lost 0 bases to trimming and J lost 4 bases, with 13 bases between them. CDR1 SGDLS and CDR2 YYNGEE come from the germline V gene. This CDR3 spans 15 amino acids. In DNA form, the CDR3 reads TGTGCCAGCAGCGTAGAGGTATCGGGGATCTATGGCTACACCTTC. Protein product: CASSVEVSGIYGYTF.

This clonotype was counted at least ten times. The V and J genes are TRBV12-3 or TRBV12-4 and TRBJ1-2, with D perhaps TRBD1 (6 bases). This CDR3 has 13 amino acids. V lost 6 bases, J lost 3 bases, and 11 bases lay in between. This CDR3 is CASSPGADYGYTF. The DNA of the CDR3 is TGTGCCAGCAGCCCAGGGGCGGACTATGGCTACACCTTC.

This clonotype appeared many times. V usage is TRBV6-6 and J usage is TRBJ1-4; D is unresolved. Germline V CDR1 and CDR2: MNHNY, SVGAGI (reference sequence). CDR3 size: 15 residues. Deletions cut 3 bases from V and 6 bases from J, with 14 bases between. The CDR3 reads CASSYIGGAYEKLFF. DNA for the CDR3: TGTGCCAGCAGTTATATCGGAGGAGCCTATGAAAAACTGTTTTTT.

This clonotype was seen a few times. The V and J genes are TRBV18 and TRBJ2-6; D not resolved. The germline V gene has CDR1 KGHSH and CDR2 LQKENI. With 3 bases removed from V and 0 bases from J, the gap between germline ends came to 12 bases. CDR3 length: 17 amino acids. This chain's CDR3 is CASSPAEVLSGANVLTF. DNA of the CDR3: TGTGCCAGCTCACCCGCCGAGGTCCTCTCTGGGGCCAACGTCCTGACTTTC.

At least ten counts were recorded for this clonotype. The chain carries TRBV20-1 and TRBJ2-3; D may be TRBD2 (7 bases). The CDR3 spans 18 residues. Trimming pared 3 bases from V and 0 bases from J, leaving 22 bases between. Per germline, CDR1 DFQATT and CDR2 SNEGSKA (reference sequence). This CDR3 is CSARSYYGGGVSTDTQYF. The CDR3 bases are TGCAGTGCTAGGTCCTATTATGGGGGGGGCGTTAGCACAGATACGCAGTATTTT.

CDR3 nucleotides: TGTGCCATCAGGCCGGGACTAGTGGACACCGGGGAGCTGTTTTTT. Its protein product is CAIRPGLVDTGELFF. The V call is TRBV10-3, the J call TRBJ2-2, with 8 bases matching TRBD2. Germline lookup yields CDR1 ENHRY and CDR2 SYGVKD. The J segment lost 3 bases and the V segment lost 6 bases, leaving 6 bases of the junction unmatched. The CDR3 has 15 residues.

This clonotype came up many times. The chain couples TRBV3-1 to TRBJ2-6; 7 nucleotides agree with TRBD1. The germline CDR1 and CDR2 sequences are LGHDT and YNNKEL (reference sequence). With V trimmed by 4 bases and J by 0 bases, 9 bases remained unmatched. The CDR3 is made up of 18 amino acids. The CDR3 spells CASSLDRTPSSGANVLTF. The CDR3 region has the DNA TGTGCCAGCAGCCTGGACAGGACTCCTAGCTCTGGGGCCAACGTCCTGACTTTC.

This clonotype was counted only a few times. This chain joins TRBV27 and TRBJ1-2; D unresolved. The CDR3 is 10 amino acids. Trimming took 6 bases from V and 8 from J, leaving 7 bases between them. Germline assignment: CDR1 MNHEY and CDR2 SMNVEV (reference sequence). The CDR3 loop reads CASRLQGYTF. The CDR3 DNA is TGTGCCAGCAGACTTCAGGGCTACACCTTC.

This clonotype was seen ten or more times. The rearrangement joins TRBV6-5 to TRBJ1-1; no reliable D call. Germline V gene data show CDR1 as MNHEY and CDR2 as SVGAGI. The CDR3 loop spans 15 amino acids. Trimming cost V 5 bases and J 1 base, with 14 bases left between them. CDR3 sequence reads: CASSPTRGPNTEAFF. CDR3 nucleotide sequence: TGTGCCAGCAGTCCGACACGCGGACCGAACACTGAAGCTTTCTTT.